This T cell receptor (beta chain) was recovered during a study of cytomegalovirus exposure and HLA in healthy donors. Study background: In an earlier analysis, approximately 120 million unique TCR beta sequences were found from some 200 million T cells. Study conclusions and caveats: Accurate prediction of HLA-A and HLA-B alleles (for most subjects) was reportedly achieved from TCR beta sequences.

About this clone itself: Its target is unknown.

Amplification used 60 Vbeta primers and 13 Jbeta primers. Profiling relied on immunoSEQ multiplex PCR, and the TCRdb table lists in-frame clones only, not all of them. This table holds 65,000 to 90,000 clones, roughly 70% found once. Specimen: PBMCs. The clonotype comes from a woman aged 40 to 50 in good health and CMV-seropositive.

The CDR3 spells CASSLGGFQPQHF. CDR3 DNA: TGTGCCAGCAGCTTGGGAGGATTTCAGCCCCAGCATTTT. The chain uses TRBV5-5 and TRBJ1-5; D is unresolved. This CDR3 has 13 amino acids. In germline, CDR1 is SGHKS, CDR2 YYEKEE (reference sequence). V gave up 0 bases and J gave up 6 bases, with 7 bases separating them.